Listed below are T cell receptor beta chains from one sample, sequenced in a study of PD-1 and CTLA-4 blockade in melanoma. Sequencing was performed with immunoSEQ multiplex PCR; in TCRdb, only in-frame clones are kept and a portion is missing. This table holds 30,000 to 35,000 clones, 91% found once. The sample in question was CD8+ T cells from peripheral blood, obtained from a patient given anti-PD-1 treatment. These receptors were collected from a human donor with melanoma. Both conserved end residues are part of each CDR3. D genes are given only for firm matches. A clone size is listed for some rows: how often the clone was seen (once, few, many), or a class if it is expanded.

cdr3_nt: TGTGCCATCAGTGAGGAACGCGTAGAGCAGTACTTC
cdr3_aa: CAISEERVEQYF
clone_size: NA
d_call: NA
v_call: TRBV10-3
j_call: TRBJ2-7

cdr3_nt: TGTGCCAGCAGTCCCTGGACGAGCAATCAGCCCCAGCATTTT
cdr3_aa: CASSPWTSNQPQHF
clone_size: NA
d_call: NA
v_call: TRBV27
j_call: TRBJ1-5

cdr3_nt: TGTGCCAGCAGTGAACTCGGGACAGGGGGCCGGTGGGAGCAGTACTTC
cdr3_aa: CASSELGTGGRWEQYF
clone_size: NA
d_call: TRBD1
v_call: TRBV6-1
j_call: TRBJ2-7

cdr3_nt: TGTGCCACCAAGAGAGGGTGGCGGGAGAGCTCCTACAATGAGCAGTTCTTC
cdr3_aa: CATKRGWRESSYNEQFF
clone_size: NA
d_call: TRBD2
v_call: TRBV15
j_call: TRBJ2-1

cdr3_nt: TGTGCCACCAGTGACTCTGACAGTTCCTACGAGCAGTACTTC
cdr3_aa: CATSDSDSSYEQYF
clone_size: NA
d_call: NA
v_call: TRBV24-1
j_call: TRBJ2-7

cdr3_nt: TGTGCCAGCAGCACTCGGGGATCCATGAACACTGAAGCTTTCTTT
cdr3_aa: CASSTRGSMNTEAFF
clone_size: NA
d_call: NA
v_call: TRBV21-1
j_call: TRBJ1-1

cdr3_nt: TGTGCCAGCAGCCAGGGGACCCGGGGTGGAGGCACAGATACGCAGTATTTT
cdr3_aa: CASSQGTRGGGTDTQYF
clone_size: NA
d_call: NA
v_call: TRBV7-9
j_call: TRBJ2-3

cdr3_nt: TGTGCCAGCAGCCAACGGCGGGAGTTATGGTATGAGCAGTTCTTC
cdr3_aa: CASSQRRELWYEQFF
clone_size: NA
d_call: TRBD2
v_call: TRBV14
j_call: TRBJ2-1

cdr3_nt: TGTGCCAGCAGCTTGGGGGTCGGCTATGGCTACACCTTC
cdr3_aa: CASSLGVGYGYTF
clone_size: NA
d_call: NA
v_call: TRBV5-6
j_call: TRBJ1-2

cdr3_nt: TGTGCCAGCAGCAAGTTGGGGGAAACAGGGCAAGGATCCTACGAGCAGTACTTC
cdr3_aa: CASSKLGETGQGSYEQYF
clone_size: once
d_call: NA
v_call: TRBV21-1
j_call: TRBJ2-7

cdr3_nt: TGCAGTGCTAGTAAGGCCGGGCGCGTGACAGGGGAACTTTTGAACACTGAAGCTTTCTTT
cdr3_aa: CSASKAGRVTGELLNTEAFF
clone_size: NA
d_call: TRBD1
v_call: TRBV20-1
j_call: TRBJ1-1

cdr3_nt: TGTGCCAGCAGACGATCGGGACAGGGGGCTGGGACGCAGTATTTT
cdr3_aa: CASRRSGQGAGTQYF
clone_size: NA
d_call: TRBD1
v_call: TRBV14
j_call: TRBJ2-3

cdr3_nt: TGTGCCAGCAGCTTGGCCAGGTCCACAGATACGCAGTATTTT
cdr3_aa: CASSLARSTDTQYF
clone_size: NA
d_call: NA
v_call: TRBV5-6
j_call: TRBJ2-3

cdr3_nt: TGCGCCAGCAGCCCTCCGGACATCTCCTACGAGCAGTACTTC
cdr3_aa: CASSPPDISYEQYF
clone_size: NA
d_call: NA
v_call: TRBV4-1
j_call: TRBJ2-7

cdr3_nt: TGTGCCAGCAGCCTCCCACAGGGGGACTACACCATATATTTT
cdr3_aa: CASSLPQGDYTIYF
clone_size: NA
d_call: TRBD1
v_call: TRBV7-9
j_call: TRBJ1-3

cdr3_nt: TGTGCCAGCAGCTTAGTTTCGGGGCTAACTGAAGCTTTCTTT
cdr3_aa: CASSLVSGLTEAFF
clone_size: NA
d_call: NA
v_call: TRBV11-2
j_call: TRBJ1-1

cdr3_nt: TGTGCCAGCAGCTTGAGCTCCTATAATTCACCCCTCCACTTT
cdr3_aa: CASSLSSYNSPLHF
clone_size: NA
d_call: NA
v_call: TRBV5-4
j_call: TRBJ1-6

cdr3_nt: TGTGCCAGCAGTCCAGGGGGGAGTACGGAGCAGTTCTTC
cdr3_aa: CASSPGGSTEQFF
clone_size: once
d_call: NA
v_call: TRBV27
j_call: TRBJ2-1

cdr3_nt: TGCGCCAGCAGCCAGGATGAGCGGGAGGGCCTCTACGAGCAGTACTTC
cdr3_aa: CASSQDEREGLYEQYF
clone_size: NA
d_call: TRBD2
v_call: TRBV4-1
j_call: TRBJ2-7

cdr3_nt: TGTGCCAGCAGTCCAATGGGGGGGGAAGCTTTCTTT
cdr3_aa: CASSPMGGEAFF
clone_size: NA
d_call: NA
v_call: TRBV9
j_call: TRBJ1-1

cdr3_nt: TGTGCCAGCAGTCACCGGGACGGAGAAGAGACCCAGTACTTC
cdr3_aa: CASSHRDGEETQYF
clone_size: NA
d_call: NA
v_call: TRBV14
j_call: TRBJ2-5

cdr3_nt: TGTGCCACCAATACTGGCTCCTACAATGAGCAGTTCTTC
cdr3_aa: CATNTGSYNEQFF
clone_size: NA
d_call: NA
v_call: TRBV24-1
j_call: TRBJ2-1

cdr3_nt: TGTGCCAGCAGCTTAATAGACGGGACCCAGTACTTC
cdr3_aa: CASSLIDGTQYF
clone_size: once
d_call: NA
v_call: TRBV7-9
j_call: TRBJ2-5

cdr3_nt: TGTGCCAGCAGCTTAGGGTGGGACAGGGGACAAGAGACCCAGTACTTC
cdr3_aa: CASSLGWDRGQETQYF
clone_size: NA
d_call: TRBD1
v_call: TRBV7-9
j_call: TRBJ2-5

cdr3_nt: TGTGCCAGCAGTTTATCGTTAGGGGACTATGGCTACACCTTC
cdr3_aa: CASSLSLGDYGYTF
clone_size: once
d_call: NA
v_call: TRBV27
j_call: TRBJ1-2

cdr3_nt: TGTGCCAGCAGTTTACTAGCGGGAGTCTCAAACACCGGGGAGCTGTTTTTT
cdr3_aa: CASSLLAGVSNTGELFF
clone_size: NA
d_call: TRBD2
v_call: TRBV28
j_call: TRBJ2-2

cdr3_nt: TGTGCCAGCAGCTTTACCAGAGGGGGCTACGAGCAGTACTTC
cdr3_aa: CASSFTRGGYEQYF
clone_size: NA
d_call: NA
v_call: TRBV11-2
j_call: TRBJ2-7

cdr3_nt: TGTGCCAGCCTGGGACCTGAAGGGCAGTACTTC
cdr3_aa: CASLGPEGQYF
clone_size: NA
d_call: NA
v_call: TRBV2
j_call: TRBJ2-7

cdr3_nt: TGTGCCAGCAGCCCCCATCCCACGGGGGAGACCCAGTACTTC
cdr3_aa: CASSPHPTGETQYF
clone_size: NA
d_call: NA
v_call: TRBV5-6
j_call: TRBJ2-5

cdr3_nt: TGTGCCAGCAGTGCCATGATCACAGATACGCAGTATTTT
cdr3_aa: CASSAMITDTQYF
clone_size: NA
d_call: NA
v_call: TRBV2
j_call: TRBJ2-3

cdr3_nt: TGTGCCAGTGGCGCGGGGACGGATCAGCCCCAGCATTTT
cdr3_aa: CASGAGTDQPQHF
clone_size: NA
d_call: NA
v_call: TRBV19
j_call: TRBJ1-5

cdr3_nt: TGTGCCAGCAGCTTGAGAGAAACCTACGAGCAGTACTTC
cdr3_aa: CASSLRETYEQYF
clone_size: NA
d_call: NA
v_call: TRBV5-5
j_call: TRBJ2-7

cdr3_nt: TGTGCCAGCAGGTTACTTACAGATACGCAGTATTTT
cdr3_aa: CASRLLTDTQYF
clone_size: NA
d_call: NA
v_call: TRBV7-9
j_call: TRBJ2-3

cdr3_nt: TGTGCCTGGAGTGACGGGACAGACGGTGGCTACACCTTC
cdr3_aa: CAWSDGTDGGYTF
clone_size: NA
d_call: TRBD1
v_call: TRBV30
j_call: TRBJ1-2

cdr3_nt: TGCAGCGTTGTCGGGACAGGGGATTTGATAGGTTATGGCTACACCTTC
cdr3_aa: CSVVGTGDLIGYGYTF
clone_size: NA
d_call: TRBD1
v_call: TRBV29-1
j_call: TRBJ1-2

cdr3_nt: TGCGCCAGCAGCCAAGATAGGCGAGGGACCCCGGACACTGAAGCTTTCTTT
cdr3_aa: CASSQDRRGTPDTEAFF
clone_size: NA
d_call: NA
v_call: TRBV4-1
j_call: TRBJ1-1

cdr3_nt: TGTGCCAGCAGTGAAGGTGAAAAACTGTTTTTT
cdr3_aa: CASSEGEKLFF
clone_size: NA
d_call: NA
v_call: TRBV25-1
j_call: TRBJ1-4

cdr3_nt: TGTGCCAGCAGCCCTAAGCGGGAGAGCTACGAGCAGTACTTC
cdr3_aa: CASSPKRESYEQYF
clone_size: once
d_call: TRBD2
v_call: TRBV7-8
j_call: TRBJ2-7

cdr3_nt: TGTGCTAGTGGTACCTCGGACAGCTTCACAGATACGCAGTATTTT
cdr3_aa: CASGTSDSFTDTQYF
clone_size: NA
d_call: NA
v_call: TRBV12-5
j_call: TRBJ2-3

cdr3_nt: TGTGCCAGCACCGACACCTACGACTTGGGGACTACGCAGTATTTT
cdr3_aa: CASTDTYDLGTTQYF
clone_size: NA
d_call: NA
v_call: TRBV11-2
j_call: TRBJ2-3

cdr3_nt: TGTGCCAGCAGCTTGGAGCGGGGGGGGACCCAGTACTTC
cdr3_aa: CASSLERGGTQYF
clone_size: NA
d_call: TRBD2
v_call: TRBV5-8
j_call: TRBJ2-5

cdr3_nt: TGCGCCAGCAGCCAAGAAAGAAGGGCTGAAGCTTTCTTT
cdr3_aa: CASSQERRAEAFF
clone_size: NA
d_call: NA
v_call: TRBV4-1
j_call: TRBJ1-1

cdr3_nt: TGCAGCGCTGCCGGGACAGGGGGAGAAGTAGATGGCTACACCTTC
cdr3_aa: CSAAGTGGEVDGYTF
clone_size: NA
d_call: TRBD1
v_call: TRBV29-1
j_call: TRBJ1-2

cdr3_nt: TGTGCCAGCAGTTTGTACAGGCTCTATGGCTACACCTTC
cdr3_aa: CASSLYRLYGYTF
clone_size: NA
d_call: NA
v_call: TRBV12-3/TRBV12-4
j_call: TRBJ1-2

cdr3_nt: TGTGCCAGCAGTGGTCAGTCCACCGGGGAGCTGTTTTTT
cdr3_aa: CASSGQSTGELFF
clone_size: NA
d_call: NA
v_call: TRBV5-8
j_call: TRBJ2-2

cdr3_nt: TGCGCCAGCAGCTTATCAAGAAGCTCCTACGAGCAGTACTTC
cdr3_aa: CASSLSRSSYEQYF
clone_size: NA
d_call: NA
v_call: TRBV5-1
j_call: TRBJ2-7

cdr3_nt: TGTGCCAGCAGCCAATATAGCAATCAGCCCCAGCATTTT
cdr3_aa: CASSQYSNQPQHF
clone_size: NA
d_call: NA
v_call: TRBV14
j_call: TRBJ1-5

cdr3_nt: TGCAGTGCTAGAGAAGGAGGGCGCTACACCTTC
cdr3_aa: CSAREGGRYTF
clone_size: NA
d_call: NA
v_call: TRBV20-1
j_call: TRBJ1-2

cdr3_nt: TGCGCCAGCAGGGACCGACAGGGGGGAAACACTGAAGCTTTCTTT
cdr3_aa: CASRDRQGGNTEAFF
clone_size: NA
d_call: TRBD1
v_call: TRBV10-2
j_call: TRBJ1-1